The table lists the clone carrying this TCR beta chain with many counts. The antigen is unknown. The CDR3 is 14 residues long. Trimming shortened V by 5 bases and J by 0 bases, and 10 bases separated the two germline ends. From germline, CDR1 is SQVTM and CDR2 ANQGSEA. This specimen comes from a study of shared clonotypes between healthy human individuals. Findings and caveats of the study: A reduction in generation probabilities was seen for non-shared clonotypes relative to those shared by all four donors.

Authors' methods: For the immunoSEQ data, sequences were junction-only without quality scores, so filtering differed. Assay: immunoSEQ multiplex PCR; the TCRdb copy retains only in-frame clones and omits some. V and J calls and clone size are as listed in that table; D and trimming were resolved from the DNA. The profile shows 550,000 to 700,000 clones, around three quarters of them singletons. The sequenced sample consisted of memory CD4+ T cells sorted from blood. Regarding subset: CD45RA-negative fraction. The receptor was isolated from a woman aged 30 to 39 in good health. The J gene is TRBJ2-2, the V gene TRBV29-1; D assignment may be TRBD1 or TRBD2 (5 bases each). In DNA, the CDR3 is TGCAGCGTTCAGAGGGACCCGAACACCGGGGAGCTGTTTTTT. Its translation is CSVQRDPNTGELFF.